The 26 T cell receptor beta chains presented below share a single source sample, sequenced in a study of blood T cell repertoires in COVID-19. Some clones are missing from TCRdb's copy, which holds only in-frame ones; the method was immunoSEQ multiplex PCR. The sample consists of around 380,000 clones, approximately 80% of them appearing once. The specimen was peripheral blood. The receptor source for this set is a human donor with acute or convalescent COVID-19. The donor label of this sample is uncertain.

CDR3 nucleotides: TGCGCCAGCAGCCCCCCAGGGGGCAATCAGCCCCAGCATTTT. Its translation: CASSPPGGNQPQHF. This chain uses TRBV4-1 with TRBJ1-5; the D gene is possibly TRBD1 (6 bases). The CDR3 is 14 amino acids. CDR1 is MGHRA and CDR2 is YSYEKL in the germline V gene. The ends were cut back, 4 bases at V and 2 bases at J, with 9 bases in the middle.

The chain is built from TRBV5-1 and TRBJ2-3; 7 bases align to TRBD2. The CDR3 runs to 15 residues. The junction had 5 bases not matched to a gene; V was cut back by 0 bases and J by 4 bases. Germline V gene sequence: CDR1 SGHRS, CDR2 YFSETQ. CDR3 loop: CASSLVAGEADTQYF. As DNA, the CDR3 is TGCGCCAGCAGCTTGGTCGCGGGAGAGGCAGATACGCAGTATTTT. Looking up the rest from reference TRBV5-1 and TRBJ2-3 gives the full variable domain: KAGVTQTPRYLIKTRGQQVTLSCSPISGHRSVSWYQQTPGQGLQFLFEYFSETQRNKGNFPGRFSGRQFSNSRSEMNVSTLELGDSALYLCASSLVAGEADTQYFGPGTRLTVL.

The gene calls are TRBV3-1 (or the pseudogene TRBV3-2) and TRBJ1-2; 9 bases are shared with TRBD1. V shed 2 bases and J 1 base; nucleotides not matched to a gene: 2. There are 15 residues in the CDR3. Germline CDR1 and CDR2: LGHDT and YNNKEL (reference sequence). CDR3: CASSQLGQGNYGYTF. The CDR3 bases are TGTGCCAGCAGCCAACTGGGACAGGGTAACTATGGCTACACCTTC.

The chain couples TRBV21-1 to TRBJ2-1; TRBD2 is the table's D call and was not checked against the DNA. TRBV21-1 corresponds to a pseudogene. The CDR3 covers 17 residues. CDR3 sequence: CASSKSPGGGSGNEQFF. The CDR3 DNA is TGTGCCAGCAGCAAATCCCCGGGAGGGGGTTCGGGTAATGAGCAGTTCTTC.

This clone occurred once. The chain links TRBV7-8 to TRBJ1-2; 7 nucleotides line up with TRBD1. This CDR3 is 15 amino acids long. V shed 4 bases, J shed 7 bases, and the junction held 12 bases outside the gene matches. Germline V gene sequence: CDR1 SGHVS, CDR2 FQNEAQ. This CDR3 reads CASSSRRTGQGGYTF. CDR3 in DNA: TGTGCCAGCAGCTCTCGTCGGACAGGTCAAGGTGGCTACACCTTC.

The count of this clone is one. The chain employs TRBV2 and TRBJ2-1; D call uncertain. The CDR3 covers 14 residues. The V end lost 6 bases, the J end lost 1 base, and 10 bases lay between the germline ends. Germline V gene lookup returns CDR1 SNHLY and CDR2 FYNNEI. This CDR3 reads CASRGGPSYNEQFF. CDR3 coding DNA: TGTGCCAGCAGAGGTGGGCCATCCTACAATGAGCAGTTCTTC.

This clone was recorded a few times. The chain recombines TRBV3-1 (or the pseudogene TRBV3-2) with TRBJ2-3; no firm D call. Germline values: CDR1 LGHDT, CDR2 YNNKEL (reference sequence). This CDR3 contains 14 residues. V lost 4 bases and J lost 1, with 9 bases in between. In DNA, the CDR3 is TGTGCCAGCAGCCTAAGACTCCGCACAGATACGCAGTATTTT. It codes for CASSLRLRTDTQYF.

This rearrangement joins TRBV2 to TRBJ2-5; TRBD1 matches 8 bases. After removal of 5 bases from V and 4 bases from J, the junction contained 9 bases not matched to a gene. Germline V gene sequence: CDR1 SNHLY, CDR2 FYNNEI. CDR3 length: 15 amino acids. The CDR3 protein is CASSLDRVKGETQYF. In nucleotides, the CDR3 is TGTGCCAGCAGTTTGGACAGGGTGAAAGGAGAGACCCAGTACTTC.

The rearrangement links TRBV2 to TRBJ2-3; 9 nucleotides align to TRBD1. The germline V gene encodes CDR1 SNHLY and CDR2 FYNNEI. Trimming at V came to 6 bases and at J to 6 bases, leaving 13 bases not matched to a gene. This CDR3 is 16 amino acids long. The CDR3 reads CASRTTGTGSTDTQYF. The DNA of the CDR3 is TGTGCCAGCAGGACTACCGGGACAGGGAGTACCGATACGCAGTATTTT.

The genes are TRBV19 and TRBJ2-7, with 7 bases fitting TRBD1. Germline loops: CDR1 LNHDA, CDR2 SQIVND (reference sequence). With 5 bases clipped from V and 5 bases from J, the junction kept 15 bases outside the gene matches. The CDR3 has 16 amino acids. The CDR3 sequence is CASSYLPQGQTDEQYF. In DNA form, the CDR3 reads TGTGCCAGTAGTTATCTGCCACAGGGGCAAACGGACGAGCAGTACTTC.

This chain links TRBV18 with TRBJ1-3, with D maybe TRBD1 (6 bases). Trimming took off 4 bases at V and 4 bases at J, with 11 bases between the two ends. Germline V gene lookup returns CDR1 KGHSH and CDR2 LQKENI. This CDR3 has 14 residues. The CDR3: CASSQDSSGNTIYF. CDR3 DNA: TGTGCCAGCTCACAGGACAGTTCGGGAAACACCATATATTTT.

The chain has TRBV2 and TRBJ1-4; D is unresolved. V shed 4 bases and J shed 10 bases, with 13 bases lying between them. CDR3 length equals 13 residues. Per germline, CDR1 SNHLY and CDR2 FYNNEI. The CDR3 reads CASSGGSNGKLFF. In DNA form, the CDR3 reads TGTGCCAGCAGTGGCGGGTCTAACGGAAAACTGTTTTTT.

The V and J genes are TRBV19 and TRBJ2-1; TRBD2 agrees at 11 bases. This CDR3 region has 15 residues. V shed 4 bases and J 6 bases; nucleotides not matched to a gene: 5. In germline, CDR1 is LNHDA, CDR2 SQIVND (reference sequence). The CDR3 bases are TGTGCCAGTAGTACCCTAGCGGGAGGTTTCAATGAGCAGTTCTTC. This translates into CASSTLAGGFNEQFF.

This chain connects TRBV29-1 to TRBJ1-2, with TRBD1 matching 8 bases. The CDR3 contains 14 residues. V was pared by 7 bases and J by 8 bases, with 15 bases of the junction left unmatched. Germline V CDR1 and CDR2: SQVTM, ANQGSEA. The CDR3 sequence: CSARAPDRGGGYTF. The CDR3 nucleotides are TGCAGCGCTCGAGCCCCAGACAGGGGAGGAGGCTACACCTTC.

This sequence joins TRBV2 and TRBJ2-1; 7 bases match TRBD2. The CDR3 is made up of 13 amino acids. Germline V CDR1 and CDR2: SNHLY, FYNNEI. V dropped 6 bases and J dropped 4; count of bases not matched to a gene: 3. CDR3 sequence (DNA): TGTGCCAGCAGCTCTAGCGGATACAATGAGCAGTTCTTC. This encodes CASSSSGYNEQFF.

The genes are TRBV19 and TRBJ1-1; TRBD1 might be the D (5 bases). Germline loops: CDR1 LNHDA, CDR2 SQIVND (reference sequence). The CDR3 is made up of 17 amino acids. Trimming left V 2 bases short and J 0 bases short, with 16 bases between. CDR3 nucleotide sequence: TGTGCCAGTAGTATACGTTTCAGGGCTGCTATGAACACTGAAGCTTTCTTT. Its protein is CASSIRFRAAMNTEAFF.

The V and J genes are TRBV29-1 and TRBJ1-1; perhaps TRBD1 as D (6 bases). Germline V lookup: CDR1 SQVTM, CDR2 ANQGSEA. The length of the CDR3 is 15 residues. Trimming removed 5 bases from V and 2 bases from J, with 18 bases in between. As DNA, the CDR3 is TGCAGCGTTATCCTCACGGGGGGCCTCAACACTGAAGCTTTCTTT. As protein: CSVILTGGLNTEAFF.

The chain couples TRBV9 to TRBJ2-1; TRBD1 is a possible D gene (6 bases). V was trimmed by 3 bases and J by 6 bases, leaving 16 bases between them. Germline CDR1 is SGDLS and CDR2 is YYNGEE. The length of the CDR3 is 15 residues. DNA for the CDR3: TGTGCCAGCAGCGCCTCCGGGACATACGTCAATGAGCAGTTCTTC. Translated, it gives CASSASGTYVNEQFF.

The gene calls are TRBV6-5 and TRBJ1-2, with 7 bases identical to TRBD1. Trimming took 7 bases from V and 2 from J; bases not matched to a gene: 10. Germline V lookup: CDR1 MNHEY, CDR2 SVGAGI. CDR3 length equals 15 residues. DNA for the CDR3: TGTGCCAGCATCTTACAGGGGCTGGGGAACTATGGCTACACCTTC. This sequence encodes CASILQGLGNYGYTF.

This chain connects TRBV19 to TRBJ1-1, with D unclear. This CDR3 spans 16 amino acids. The germline CDR1 and CDR2 sequences are LNHDA and SQIVND (reference sequence). The ends were cut back, 3 bases at V and 4 bases at J, with 18 bases in the middle. CDR3 coding DNA: TGTGCCAGTAGTATCCCCGGGTCAGCTCGTACCACTGAAGCTTTCTTT. Residues: CASSIPGSARTTEAFF.

The chain employs TRBV19 and TRBJ1-5, with 12 bases fitting TRBD1. This CDR3 contains 16 residues. Germline V CDR1 and CDR2: LNHDA, SQIVND (reference sequence). The trim removed 6 bases at V and 7 bases at J, leaving 10 bases unmatched. CDR3 residues: CASRLPGQGAGQPQHF. The CDR3 nucleotides are TGTGCCAGTAGACTTCCGGGACAGGGGGCGGGACAGCCCCAGCATTTT.

The gene calls are TRBV24-1 and TRBJ2-2; D remains ambiguous. The CDR3 loop spans 13 amino acids. Trimming took off 4 bases at V and 0 bases at J, with 2 bases between the two ends. Germline CDR1 KGHDR, CDR2 SFDVKD. The CDR3 is CATSDTNTGELFF. The CDR3, as DNA: TGTGCCACCAGTGACACGAACACCGGGGAGCTGTTTTTT.

In its sample, this clone was seen once. The chain is built from TRBV19 and TRBJ1-5; no firm D call. The germline V and J ends were trimmed by 3 bases and 7 bases, with 28 bases remaining between them. Looked up from germline, CDR1 is LNHDA and CDR2 is SQIVND (reference sequence). The CDR3 loop spans 19 amino acids. CDR3 residues: CASSIMVAELTRVRQPQHF. The CDR3 region has the DNA TGTGCCAGTAGTATTATGGTGGCAGAACTAACCCGGGTGCGGCAGCCCCAGCATTTT.

The rearrangement uses TRBV6-5 and TRBJ2-7; D is perhaps TRBD1 (6 bases). Looked up from germline, CDR1 is MNHEY and CDR2 is SVGAGI. The length of the CDR3 is 12 residues. Trimming stripped 6 bases from V and 1 base from J, with 7 bases between. CDR3 protein: CASRQGSYEQYF. DNA of the CDR3: TGTGCCAGCAGACAGGGTTCCTACGAGCAGTACTTC.

The chain employs TRBV2 and TRBJ2-2; D not resolved. The CDR3 has 15 residues. The germline V and J ends were trimmed by 6 bases and 0 bases, with 11 bases remaining between them. From germline, CDR1 is SNHLY and CDR2 FYNNEI. Written as DNA, the CDR3 is TGTGCCAGCAGAAAACAGTTCGCGAACACCGGGGAGCTGTTTTTT. It yields the protein CASRKQFANTGELFF.

V gene TRBV6-4 combines with J gene TRBJ1-5; perhaps TRBD1 as D (5 bases). The CDR3 loop spans 16 amino acids. V was trimmed by 7 bases and J by 2 bases, leaving 18 bases between them. Germline CDR1 MRHNA, CDR2 SNTAGT. CDR3 DNA sequence: TGTGCCAGCAATATCGTGGGGCGGTCAGGCAATCAGCCCCAGCATTTT. It codes for CASNIVGRSGNQPQHF.